A selection of T cell receptor beta chains follows, all from one sample in a study of T cell repertoires in ileal Crohn's disease. The repertoire was sequenced with immunoSEQ multiplex PCR; TCRdb's copy has only in-frame clones and lacks some. This sample has about 17,000 clones, with about 60% found just once. The sequenced sample was ileal tissue. All receptors come from an adult with Crohn's disease. The CDR3 runs from the conserved cysteine through the conserved F or W. A D gene is named only where the DNA matches it firmly. Clone size appears in some rows only: once, few, many, or a class for an expanded clone.

D: NA
V: TRBV6-5
size: few
J: TRBJ2-3
CDR3: CASSDDRTRGDTQYF
DNA: TGTGCCAGCAGCGACGACAGGACCAGAGGGGATACGCAGTATTTT

D: TRBD2
V: TRBV4-1
size: NA
J: TRBJ2-3
CDR3: CASSPGLAGGRVTDTQYF
DNA: TGCGCCAGCAGCCCGGGACTAGCGGGAGGGCGGGTCACAGATACGCAGTATTTT

D: NA
V: TRBV7-6
size: NA
J: TRBJ2-2
CDR3: CASSLAGELTGELFF
DNA: TGTGCCAGCAGCTTAGCGGGAGAGTTAACCGGGGAGCTGTTTTTT

D: TRBD1
V: TRBV7-6
size: NA
J: TRBJ2-7
CDR3: CASSLVPTGVSSYEQYF
DNA: TGTGCCAGCAGCTTAGTTCCGACAGGGGTGAGCTCCTACGAGCAGTACTTC

D: NA
V: TRBV25-1
size: few
J: TRBJ1-2
CDR3: CASSQSPRDGYTF
DNA: TGTGCCAGCAGTCAGAGCCCCCGGGATGGCTACACCTTC

D: NA
V: TRBV5-6
size: NA
J: TRBJ2-7
CDR3: CASSSGGGSYEQYF
DNA: TGTGCCAGCAGCTCTGGTGGGGGGTCCTACGAGCAGTACTTC

D: NA
V: TRBV4-1
size: NA
J: TRBJ2-3
CDR3: CASSHQYADTQYF
DNA: TGCGCCAGCAGCCACCAGTATGCAGATACGCAGTATTTT

D: NA
V: TRBV19
size: NA
J: TRBJ1-1
CDR3: CASTLGDMNTEAFF
DNA: TGTGCCAGTACCTTGGGGGACATGAACACTGAAGCTTTCTTT

D: NA
V: TRBV11-2
size: few
J: TRBJ1-2
CDR3: CASSAQGQQYGYTF
DNA: TGTGCCAGCAGCGCACAGGGCCAACAGTATGGCTACACCTTC

D: NA
V: TRBV11-2
size: NA
J: TRBJ1-1
CDR3: CASSIQGYTEAFF
DNA: TGTGCCAGCAGCATTCAGGGCTACACTGAAGCTTTCTTT

D: TRBD1
V: TRBV15
size: NA
J: TRBJ1-2
CDR3: CATSRERDRADYGYTF
DNA: TGTGCCACCAGCAGAGAAAGGGACAGGGCAGACTATGGCTACACCTTC

D: TRBD1
V: TRBV6-4
size: NA
J: TRBJ2-2
CDR3: CATRTGDGGELFF
DNA: TGTGCCACCCGGACAGGGGACGGCGGGGAGCTGTTTTTT

D: NA
V: TRBV2
size: few
J: TRBJ1-1
CDR3: CASRGYSGETEAFF
DNA: TGTGCCAGCAGGGGATACTCAGGGGAGACTGAAGCTTTCTTT

D: TRBD2
V: TRBV7-8
size: NA
J: TRBJ2-7
CDR3: CASSSSLGLAEYEQYF
DNA: TGTGCCAGCAGCTCTTCGTTGGGGCTAGCGGAATACGAGCAGTACTTC

D: NA
V: TRBV7-6
size: NA
J: TRBJ1-4
CDR3: CASSLREPGTTKEKLFF
DNA: TGTGCCAGCAGCTTACGTGAACCCGGGACTACAAAAGAAAAACTGTTTTTT

D: TRBD1
V: TRBV2
size: NA
J: TRBJ1-4
CDR3: CASSAQGAANEKLFF
DNA: TGTGCCAGCAGTGCCCAGGGGGCGGCTAATGAAAAACTGTTTTTT

D: TRBD2
V: TRBV2
size: once
J: TRBJ2-3
CDR3: CASSGLAGSTDTQYF
DNA: TGTGCCAGCAGTGGACTAGCGGGATCCACAGATACGCAGTATTTT

D: NA
V: TRBV30
size: NA
J: TRBJ2-5
CDR3: CAWSADRGKETQYF
DNA: TGTGCCTGGAGTGCGGACCGGGGGAAAGAGACCCAGTACTTC

D: TRBD2
V: TRBV5-1
size: few
J: TRBJ2-1
CDR3: CASSPRTSGRVYNEQFF
DNA: TGCGCCAGCAGCCCCCGGACTAGCGGGAGGGTTTACAATGAGCAGTTCTTC

D: TRBD1
V: TRBV18
size: NA
J: TRBJ2-1
CDR3: CASSPGRGQGVNEQFF
DNA: TGTGCCAGCTCACCGGGTAGGGGACAGGGGGTAAATGAGCAGTTCTTC

D: NA
V: TRBV4-2
size: few
J: TRBJ1-2
CDR3: CASSQDRRGGYGYTF
DNA: TGTGCCAGCAGCCAAGATCGGAGGGGTGGCTATGGCTACACCTTC

D: NA
V: TRBV6-1
size: few
J: TRBJ1-1
CDR3: CASSSLQGISEAFF
DNA: TGTGCCAGCAGTAGCTTACAGGGTATTTCTGAAGCTTTCTTT

D: NA
V: TRBV29-1
size: NA
J: TRBJ1-2
CDR3: CSGGTASWGYTF
DNA: TGCAGCGGCGGGACGGCGTCTTGGGGCTACACCTTC

D: TRBD1
V: TRBV19
size: NA
J: TRBJ2-3
CDR3: CASSTPGQGTDTQYF
DNA: TGTGCCAGTAGTACCCCCGGACAGGGCACAGATACGCAGTATTTT

D: NA
V: TRBV27
size: NA
J: TRBJ2-5
CDR3: CASSLFSRGETQYF
DNA: TGTGCCAGCAGTTTATTTAGCAGAGGAGAGACCCAGTACTTC

D: NA
V: TRBV30
size: once
J: TRBJ1-1
CDR3: CAWSKDTGTEAFF
DNA: TGTGCCTGGAGCAAGGACACTGGCACTGAAGCTTTCTTT

D: TRBD1
V: TRBV6-5
size: few
J: TRBJ2-1
CDR3: CATAWRDRGHNEQFF
DNA: TGTGCCACCGCGTGGCGGGACAGGGGCCACAATGAGCAGTTCTTC

D: NA
V: TRBV5-1
size: NA
J: TRBJ1-1
CDR3: CASRRERTEAFF
DNA: TGCGCCAGCAGGAGGGAGCGGACTGAAGCTTTCTTT

D: TRBD2
V: TRBV19
size: few
J: TRBJ2-1
CDR3: CASSPRFSGRARSSYNEQFF
DNA: TGTGCCAGTAGTCCGCGTTTTAGCGGGAGGGCCAGAAGCTCCTACAATGAGCAGTTCTTC

D: TRBD2
V: TRBV6-1
size: few
J: TRBJ2-7
CDR3: CATRDYPYEQYF
DNA: TGTGCCACCAGGGACTATCCCTACGAGCAGTACTTC

D: TRBD2
V: TRBV2
size: NA
J: TRBJ2-1
CDR3: CASRSGLALFNEQFF
DNA: TGTGCCAGCAGGTCGGGACTAGCCCTTTTCAATGAGCAGTTCTTC

D: TRBD1
V: TRBV7-4
size: NA
J: TRBJ2-2
CDR3: CASSLYIPTGASTGELFF
DNA: TGTGCCAGCAGCTTATATATCCCCACAGGGGCCTCCACCGGGGAGCTGTTTTTT

D: TRBD1
V: TRBV15
size: NA
J: TRBJ2-7
CDR3: CATSRDRVGYEQYF
DNA: TGTGCCACCAGCAGGGACAGGGTGGGTTACGAGCAGTACTTC

D: NA
V: TRBV5-4
size: NA
J: TRBJ2-5
CDR3: CASSSPGPNQETQYF
DNA: TGTGCCAGCAGCTCCCCAGGCCCGAACCAAGAGACCCAGTACTTC

D: NA
V: TRBV1
size: NA
J: TRBJ2-4
CDR3: CTSSPVTTPQYF
DNA: TGCACCAGCAGCCCGGTAACTACACCTCAGTACTTC

D: TRBD2
V: TRBV7-9
size: NA
J: TRBJ2-5
CDR3: CASSFPGTSGRRETQYF
DNA: TGTGCCAGCAGCTTTCCAGGGACTAGCGGGAGAAGGGAGACCCAGTACTTC

D: NA
V: TRBV5-5
size: medium-sized
J: TRBJ2-1
CDR3: CASSLGSTPPYNEQFF
DNA: TGTGCCAGCAGCTTGGGTTCGACTCCCCCCTACAATGAGCAGTTCTTC

D: NA
V: TRBV10-3
size: NA
J: TRBJ2-7
CDR3: CAIMGRDTHEQYF
DNA: TGTGCCATAATGGGCCGGGACACACACGAGCAGTACTTC

D: TRBD2
V: TRBV6-5
size: NA
J: TRBJ2-5
CDR3: CASSYEAGGTQYF
DNA: TGTGCCAGCAGTTACGAAGCGGGAGGGACCCAGTACTTC

D: NA
V: TRBV4-3
size: NA
J: TRBJ1-1
CDR3: CASSQVGLAGAAAFF
DNA: TGCGCCAGCAGCCAAGTAGGCTTGGCGGGGGCGGCGGCTTTCTTT

D: NA
V: TRBV7-2
size: few
J: TRBJ2-7
CDR3: CASTPVGPYEQYF
DNA: TGTGCCAGCACCCCAGTGGGGCCCTACGAGCAGTACTTC

D: NA
V: TRBV6-7
size: medium-sized
J: TRBJ1-1
CDR3: CASSPRGSEAFF
DNA: TGTGCCAGCAGTCCGCGAGGGTCTGAAGCTTTCTTT

D: NA
V: TRBV7-6
size: NA
J: TRBJ2-5
CDR3: CASSPPRPYQGETQYF
DNA: TGTGCCAGCAGCCCTCCTCGACCTTACCAGGGGGAGACCCAGTACTTC

D: TRBD1
V: TRBV5-1
size: few
J: TRBJ1-2
CDR3: CASSPGQYYGYTF
DNA: TGCGCCAGCAGCCCGGGACAGTACTATGGCTACACCTTC

D: NA
V: TRBV2
size: NA
J: TRBJ1-1
CDR3: CASSEVGGTSEAFF
DNA: TGTGCCAGCAGTGAAGTTGGAGGGACCTCTGAAGCTTTCTTT

D: NA
V: TRBV7-2
size: NA
J: TRBJ1-2
CDR3: CASSLAQNYGYTF
DNA: TGTGCCAGCAGCTTAGCACAGAACTATGGCTACACCTTC

D: NA
V: TRBV28
size: NA
J: TRBJ1-5
CDR3: CASSLSAGQLPQHF
DNA: TGTGCCAGCAGTTTATCAGCAGGGCAGCTGCCCCAGCATTTT

D: NA
V: TRBV7-3
size: NA
J: TRBJ2-7
CDR3: CASSLWGDPSSYEQYF
DNA: TGTGCCAGCAGCTTATGGGGAGACCCAAGCTCCTACGAGCAGTACTTC

D: TRBD1
V: TRBV7-8
size: few
J: TRBJ2-7
CDR3: CASSLGQGGYEQYF
DNA: TGTGCCAGCAGCTTAGGACAGGGGGGGTACGAGCAGTACTTC

D: NA
V: TRBV28
size: NA
J: TRBJ2-6
CDR3: CASSSSSSGANVLTF
DNA: TGTGCCAGCAGTTCGAGTAGCTCTGGGGCCAACGTCCTGACTTTC

D: TRBD2
V: TRBV5-4
size: few
J: TRBJ2-3
CDR3: CASSWTLADGDTQYF
DNA: TGTGCCAGCAGCTGGACGCTAGCGGATGGAGATACGCAGTATTTT

D: NA
V: TRBV5-1
size: NA
J: TRBJ1-1
CDR3: CASSSEGSGITEAFF
DNA: TGCGCCAGCAGCTCGGAAGGGTCGGGGATCACTGAAGCTTTCTTT

D: NA
V: TRBV6-5
size: once
J: TRBJ1-1
CDR3: CASSYGGGGTEAFF
DNA: TGTGCCAGCAGTTATGGGGGAGGAGGCACTGAAGCTTTCTTT

D: NA
V: TRBV19
size: NA
J: TRBJ2-4
CDR3: CASSINGAGAAKNIQYF
DNA: TGTGCCAGTAGTATTAACGGTGCGGGGGCAGCCAAAAACATTCAGTACTTC

D: TRBD1
V: TRBV6-4
size: NA
J: TRBJ2-3
CDR3: CASSGGQGADTQYF
DNA: TGTGCCAGCAGTGGCGGACAGGGCGCAGATACGCAGTATTTT

D: TRBD1
V: TRBV30
size: NA
J: TRBJ1-2
CDR3: CAWSTGTGIGYGYTF
DNA: TGTGCCTGGAGTACCGGGACAGGGATCGGCTATGGCTACACCTTC

D: NA
V: TRBV30
size: NA
J: TRBJ2-7
CDR3: CAWRAGTQYEQYF
DNA: TGTGCCTGGAGGGCCGGGACACAATACGAGCAGTACTTC

D: NA
V: TRBV28
size: medium-sized
J: TRBJ2-4
CDR3: CAIMGAGRNIQYF
DNA: TGTGCCATAATGGGAGCAGGGAGGAACATTCAGTACTTC

D: NA
V: TRBV5-5
size: NA
J: TRBJ1-5
CDR3: CASSDGTLAGGAQPQHF
DNA: TGTGCCAGCAGCGATGGAACTCTCGCCGGAGGAGCTCAGCCCCAGCATTTT

D: TRBD2
V: TRBV14
size: NA
J: TRBJ2-1
CDR3: CASSQDGLAGEDEQFF
DNA: TGTGCCAGCAGCCAAGACGGACTAGCGGGAGAAGATGAGCAGTTCTTC